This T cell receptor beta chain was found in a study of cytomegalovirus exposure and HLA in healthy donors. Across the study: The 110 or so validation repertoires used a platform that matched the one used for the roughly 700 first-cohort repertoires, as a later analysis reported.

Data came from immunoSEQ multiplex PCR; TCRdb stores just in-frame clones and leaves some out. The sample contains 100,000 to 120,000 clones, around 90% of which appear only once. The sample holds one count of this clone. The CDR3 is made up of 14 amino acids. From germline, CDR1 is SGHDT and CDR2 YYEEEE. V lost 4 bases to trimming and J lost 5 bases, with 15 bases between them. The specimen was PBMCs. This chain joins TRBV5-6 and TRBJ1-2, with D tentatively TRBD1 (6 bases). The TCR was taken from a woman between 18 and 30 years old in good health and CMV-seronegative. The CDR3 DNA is TGTGCCAGCAGCACATGGACAGCGTCTTATGGCTACACCTTC. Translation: CASSTWTASYGYTF. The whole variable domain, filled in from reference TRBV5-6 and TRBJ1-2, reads DAGVTQSPTHLIKTRGQQVTLRCSPKSGHDTVSWYQQALGQGPQFIFQYYEEEERQRGNFPDRFSGHQFPNYSSELNVNALLLGDSALYLCASSTWTASYGYTFGSGTRLTVV.